This T cell receptor (beta chain) was sequenced for a study of OX40 agonist ivuxolimab in advanced cancers. For the study at large: Patients took ivuxolimab, an agonistic anti-OX40 (CD134) antibody. Under the entry rules, prior anti-PD-1, anti-PD-L1 or anti-CTLA-4 therapy was allowed, and around 36% had some.

Trimming cost V 1 base and J 0 bases, with 11 bases left between them. Germline-derived CDR1 and CDR2 are SGHNT and YENEEA. The CDR3 contains 16 residues. This clone has more than one count but fewer than ten. Clones were read by immunoSEQ multiplex PCR, and TCRdb kept only the in-frame ones, dropping some. The sample holds more than 45,000 clones; roughly 80% are singletons and the top ten take approximately 1%. Excluded were patients having autoimmune disease history or systemic immunosuppression. The chain is built from TRBV11-3 and TRBJ2-3; maybe TRBD2 (6 bases). Source: CD4+ or CD8+ T cells sorted from blood, taken in a trial of the OX40 agonist ivuxolimab. The receptor comes from an adult with an advanced solid tumor such as melanoma, head and neck, liver or kidney cancer. CDR3 nucleotides: TGTGCCAGCAGCTTAGGGCGGGAAATTAGCACAGATACGCAGTATTTT. This sequence encodes CASSLGREISTDTQYF. The complete variable domain, with remaining parts taken from reference TRBV11-3 and TRBJ2-3, reads EAGVVQSPRYKIIEKKQPVAFWCNPISGHNTLYWYLQNLGQGPELLIRYENEEAVDDSQLPKDRFSAERLKGVDSTLKIQPAELGDSAVYLCASSLGREISTDTQYFGPGTRLTVL.